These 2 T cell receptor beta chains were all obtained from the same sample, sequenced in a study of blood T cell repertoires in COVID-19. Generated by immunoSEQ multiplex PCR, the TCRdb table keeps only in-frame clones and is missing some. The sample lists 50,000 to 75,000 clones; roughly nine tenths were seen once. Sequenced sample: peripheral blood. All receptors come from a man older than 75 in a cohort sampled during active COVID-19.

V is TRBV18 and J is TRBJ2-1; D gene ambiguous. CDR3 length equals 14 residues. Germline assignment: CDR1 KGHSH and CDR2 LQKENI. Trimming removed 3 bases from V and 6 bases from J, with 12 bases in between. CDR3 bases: TGTGCCAGCTCACCCCCTACCCTTACCAATGAGCAGTTCTTC. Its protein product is CASSPPTLTNEQFF.

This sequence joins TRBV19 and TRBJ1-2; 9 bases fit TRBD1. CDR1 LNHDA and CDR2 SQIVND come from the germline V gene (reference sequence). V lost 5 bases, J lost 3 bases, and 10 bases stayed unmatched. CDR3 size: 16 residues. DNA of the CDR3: TGTGCCAGTAGTCGCCCCGGGACAGGGTTAGACTATGGCTACACCTTC. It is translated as CASSRPGTGLDYGYTF.